Below, one T cell receptor beta chain is given with its context. Germline V gene data show CDR1 as MNHEY and CDR2 as SMNVEV (reference sequence). V dropped 2 bases and J dropped 5 bases, with 15 bases sitting between them. This CDR3 contains 15 residues. These data are taken from a study of blood T cell repertoires in COVID-19. TCRdb's copy holds only in-frame clones and misses some; the assay was immunoSEQ multiplex PCR. The sample lists about 170,000 clones; 87% were seen once. The sequence was collected from a man between 18 and 29 years old with active or convalescent COVID-19. The J gene is TRBJ2-5, the V gene TRBV27; D is possibly TRBD2 (6 bases). Sample: peripheral blood. The chain's CDR3 is CASSLNGDSGETQYF. Here the CDR3 DNA reads TGTGCCAGCAGTTTAAATGGGGACTCCGGGGAGACCCAGTACTTC.